This T cell receptor beta chain originates from a study of cytomegalovirus exposure and HLA in healthy donors. General study findings and limits: Data from an earlier analysis indicated that most TCR beta V segments were productive either about 90% or about 30% of the time. Researchers had no immune exposure information except CMV serostatus available.

Primers: 60 Vbeta forward and 13 Jbeta reverse. Using immunoSEQ multiplex PCR, the repertoire was profiled, and TCRdb retains in-frame clones only, with some absent. Of approximately 170,000 clones in the sample, around three quarters were seen once. V was clipped by 0 bases and J by 7 bases, with 8 bases between them. The CDR3 length is 13 residues. Germline loops: CDR1 SGHTS, CDR2 YDEGEE. The sample holds one count of this clone. What it binds is not known. The receptor was derived from a woman between 45 and 65 years old in good health and CMV-seronegative. The chain carries TRBV5-8 and TRBJ1-5, with D unclear. Sequencing was done on a sample of PBMCs. The CDR3 DNA reads TGTGCCAGCAGCTTGGTTGTGGGCCAGCCCCAGCATTTT. Its translation: CASSLVVGQPQHF. Supplemented by reference TRBV5-8 and TRBJ1-5, the full variable domain reads EAGVTQSPTHLIKTRGQQATLRCSPISGHTSVYWYQQALGLGLQFLLWYDEGEERNRGNFPPRFSGRQFPNYSSELNVNALELEDSALYLCASSLVVGQPQHFGDGTRLSIL.